Below, one TCR beta chain is given with its context. Its antigen is not known. Primed by a sample-barcoded 5' primer and a J-beta primer mix, a second PCR proceeded for roughly 7 to 11 cycles. TCRdb recomputed calls from the 5' RACE reads with MiXCR, one row per CDR3 protein. The sample includes some 1.5 million distinct CDR3 sequences, 40% to 45% of them seen just once. This specimen comes from a study of blood T cells in healthy people across ages. Study in general: Per two T cells, about one barcoded beta molecule was captured through template switching.

General observations from the study: PBMC samples, being unsorted, prevented any conclusive comparison of naive and antigen-experienced cells.

This CDR3 has 16 amino acids. The V gene's germline CDR1 is MNHEY and CDR2 SMNVEV (reference sequence). This sequence joins TRBV27 and TRBJ2-7, with TRBD1 identical over 9 bases. The J call may be in error: the DNA end matches TRBJ2-5 better. What was sequenced was blood. The clonotype originates from a woman between 18 and 29 years old in good health. CDR3 loop: CASSPTGGAVSKTQYF. CDR3 DNA: TGTGCCAGCAGTCCAACAGGGGGCGCGGTGTCCAAGACCCAGTACTTC.